This T cell receptor (beta chain) is from a study of blood T cell repertoires in COVID-19. Study at large: Some COVID-19 samples were acute and others convalescent; all came from the United States, Italy and Spain. From T cells, B-cell-depleted T cells, or PBMCs came the material, which was cDNA or gDNA.

V lost 5 bases, J lost 0 bases, and 10 bases stayed unmatched. The germline gives CDR1 MDHEN, CDR2 SYDVKM. CDR3 length equals 18 residues. Individuals drawn from about 26 US areas were about 18 to 90 years old. How the authors handled the data: From reference gene primer amplification, estimates of nucleated cell counts were derived. Clones were sequenced by immunoSEQ multiplex PCR, and TCRdb holds only the in-frame ones, with some missing. V and J calls and clone size come straight from that table; D and trimming were deduced from the DNA. This sample has approximately 230,000 clones, with about nine tenths found just once.

Material for sequencing was PBMCs or T cells enriched from blood (not recorded which). The chain is built from TRBV28 and TRBJ1-6; 7 bases agree with TRBD1. The origin of this receptor is a woman aged 30 to 39 with acute COVID-19. Here the CDR3 reads CASSDGTAPSSYNSPLHF. The CDR3 DNA is TGTGCCAGCAGTGACGGGACAGCCCCGAGCTCCTATAATTCACCCCTCCACTTT.